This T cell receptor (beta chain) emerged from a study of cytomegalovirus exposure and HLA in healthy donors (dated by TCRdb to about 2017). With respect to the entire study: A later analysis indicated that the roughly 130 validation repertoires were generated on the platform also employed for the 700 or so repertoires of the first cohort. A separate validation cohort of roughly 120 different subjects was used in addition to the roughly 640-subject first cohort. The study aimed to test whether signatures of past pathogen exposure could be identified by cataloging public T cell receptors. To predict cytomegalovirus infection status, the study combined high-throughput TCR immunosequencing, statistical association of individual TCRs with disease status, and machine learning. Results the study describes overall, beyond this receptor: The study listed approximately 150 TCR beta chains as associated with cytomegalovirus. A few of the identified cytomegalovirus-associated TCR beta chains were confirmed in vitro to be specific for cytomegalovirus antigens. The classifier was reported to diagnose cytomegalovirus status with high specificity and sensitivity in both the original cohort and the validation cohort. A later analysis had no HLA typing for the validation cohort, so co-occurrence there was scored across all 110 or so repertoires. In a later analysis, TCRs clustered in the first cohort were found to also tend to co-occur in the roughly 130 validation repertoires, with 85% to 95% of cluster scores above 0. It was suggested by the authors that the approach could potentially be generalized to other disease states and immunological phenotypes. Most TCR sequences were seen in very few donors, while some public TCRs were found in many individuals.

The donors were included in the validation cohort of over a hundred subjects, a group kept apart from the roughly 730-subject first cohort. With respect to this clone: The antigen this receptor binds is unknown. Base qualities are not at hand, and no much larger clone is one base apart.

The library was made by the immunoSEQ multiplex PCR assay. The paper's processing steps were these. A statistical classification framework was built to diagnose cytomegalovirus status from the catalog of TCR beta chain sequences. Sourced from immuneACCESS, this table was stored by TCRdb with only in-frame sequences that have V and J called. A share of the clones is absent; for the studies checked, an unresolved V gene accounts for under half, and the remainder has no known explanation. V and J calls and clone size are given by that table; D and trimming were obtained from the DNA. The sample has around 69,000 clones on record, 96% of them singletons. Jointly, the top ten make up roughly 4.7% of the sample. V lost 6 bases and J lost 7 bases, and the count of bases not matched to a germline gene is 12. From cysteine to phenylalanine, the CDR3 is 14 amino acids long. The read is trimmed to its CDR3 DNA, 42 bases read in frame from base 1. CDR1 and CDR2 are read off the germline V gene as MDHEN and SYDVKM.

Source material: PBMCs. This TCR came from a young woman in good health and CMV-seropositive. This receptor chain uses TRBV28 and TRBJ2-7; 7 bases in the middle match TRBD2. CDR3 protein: CASSSLGGSGEQYF. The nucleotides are TGTGCCAGCAGCTCCCTGGGGGGGAGTGGGGAGCAGTACTTC.